The clone carrying this T cell receptor (beta chain) was seen only a few times. What it binds is not known. The source of the sample is a study of T-cell memory formation after mild COVID-19. Study-wide findings and caveats: Unconfirmed was the SARS-CoV-2 specificity of second-wave clones that peaked on day 37.

Unmatched junction bases numbered 4, after V lost 5 bases and J lost 5 bases. The CDR3 is made up of 14 amino acids. 5'RACE, which relied on constant-segment primers, yielded TCR alpha and TCR beta cDNA libraries carrying sample barcodes and UMIs. Via MiXCR, TCRdb re-called the 5' RACE reads, giving one row per CDR3 protein. The table records 200,000 or so distinct CDR3 sequences, approximately 16% of them present only once. This sequence originates from an adult woman who had mild COVID-19 (a few samples of this study predate the infection). Cell type and time point are not known. Material for sequencing was PBMCs or a T cell subset sorted from them (not recorded which). J is TRBJ2-7 and V is TRBV12-3 or TRBV12-4; 12 bases agree with TRBD2. The DNA for the CDR3 is TGTGCCAGCAGTCAGAGACTAGCGGGAGACGAGCAGTACTTC. Its translation: CASSQRLAGDEQYF.